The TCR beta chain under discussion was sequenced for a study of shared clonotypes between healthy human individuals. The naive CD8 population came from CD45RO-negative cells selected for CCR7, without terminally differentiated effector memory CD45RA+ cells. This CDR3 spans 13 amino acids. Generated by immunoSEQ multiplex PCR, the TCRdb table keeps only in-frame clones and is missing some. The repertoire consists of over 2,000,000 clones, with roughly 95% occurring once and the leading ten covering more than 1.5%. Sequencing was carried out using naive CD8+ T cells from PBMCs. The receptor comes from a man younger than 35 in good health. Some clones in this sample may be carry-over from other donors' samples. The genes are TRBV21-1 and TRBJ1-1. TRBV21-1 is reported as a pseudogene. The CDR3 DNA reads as TGTGCCAGCAGCTCGCATCCGGGGAGACAAGCTTTCTTT. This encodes CASSSHPGRQAFF.